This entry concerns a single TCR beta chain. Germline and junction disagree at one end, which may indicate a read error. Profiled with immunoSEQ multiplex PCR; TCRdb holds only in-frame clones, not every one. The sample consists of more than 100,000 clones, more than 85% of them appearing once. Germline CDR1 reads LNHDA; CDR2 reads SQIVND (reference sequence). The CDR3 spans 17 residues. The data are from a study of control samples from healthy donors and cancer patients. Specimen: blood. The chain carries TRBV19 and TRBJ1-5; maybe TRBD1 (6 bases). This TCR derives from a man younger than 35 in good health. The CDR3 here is CASSMGDSVGGTQPQHF. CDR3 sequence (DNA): TGTGCCAGCAGTATGGGAGACAGCGTAGGGGGAACTCAGCCCCAGCATTTT.